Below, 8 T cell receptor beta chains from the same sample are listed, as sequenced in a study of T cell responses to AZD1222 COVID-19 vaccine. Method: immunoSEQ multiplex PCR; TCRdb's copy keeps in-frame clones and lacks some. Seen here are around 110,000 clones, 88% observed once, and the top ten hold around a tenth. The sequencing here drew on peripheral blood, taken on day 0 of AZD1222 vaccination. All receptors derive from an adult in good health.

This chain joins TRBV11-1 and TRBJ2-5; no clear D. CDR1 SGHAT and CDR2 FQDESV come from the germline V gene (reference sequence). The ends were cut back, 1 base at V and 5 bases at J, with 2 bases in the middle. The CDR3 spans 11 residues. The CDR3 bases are TGTGCCAGCAGCTTAGGGGAGACCCAGTACTTC. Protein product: CASSLGETQYF.

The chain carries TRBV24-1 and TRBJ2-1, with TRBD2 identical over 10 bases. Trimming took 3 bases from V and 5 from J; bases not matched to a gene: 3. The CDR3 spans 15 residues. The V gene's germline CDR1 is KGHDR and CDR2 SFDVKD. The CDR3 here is CATSDGTSVNNEQFF. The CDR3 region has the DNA TGTGCCACCAGTGATGGGACTAGCGTAAACAATGAGCAGTTCTTC.

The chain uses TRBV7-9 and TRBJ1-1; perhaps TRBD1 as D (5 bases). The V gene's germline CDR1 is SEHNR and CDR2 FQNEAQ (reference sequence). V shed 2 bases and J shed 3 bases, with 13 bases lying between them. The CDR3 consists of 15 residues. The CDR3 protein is CASSLSSPRDTEAFF. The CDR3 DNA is TGTGCCAGCAGCTTATCTTCCCCCAGGGACACTGAAGCTTTCTTT.

CDR3 region: CASSPSGRNNQPQHF. CDR3 bases: TGTGCCAGCAGCCCGTCAGGACGGAACAATCAGCCCCAGCATTTT. The chain uses TRBV7-6 and TRBJ1-5, with D uncertain. Germline V gene data show CDR1 as SGHVS and CDR2 as FNYEAQ. Trimming shortened V by 5 bases and J by 3 bases, and 14 bases separated the two germline ends. This CDR3 has 15 residues.

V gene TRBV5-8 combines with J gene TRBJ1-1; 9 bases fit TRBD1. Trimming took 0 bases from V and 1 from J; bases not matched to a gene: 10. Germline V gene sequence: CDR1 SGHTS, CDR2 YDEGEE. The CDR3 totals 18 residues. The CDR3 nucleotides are TGTGCCAGCAGCTTGGTGGGCTGGACAGGGGCGGCGAACACTGAAGCTTTCTTT. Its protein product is CASSLVGWTGAANTEAFF.

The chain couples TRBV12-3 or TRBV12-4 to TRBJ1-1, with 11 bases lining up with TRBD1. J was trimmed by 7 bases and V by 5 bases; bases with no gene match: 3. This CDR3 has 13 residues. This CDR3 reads CASSGQGAGEAFF. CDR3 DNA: TGTGCCAGCAGTGGACAGGGGGCCGGTGAAGCTTTCTTT.

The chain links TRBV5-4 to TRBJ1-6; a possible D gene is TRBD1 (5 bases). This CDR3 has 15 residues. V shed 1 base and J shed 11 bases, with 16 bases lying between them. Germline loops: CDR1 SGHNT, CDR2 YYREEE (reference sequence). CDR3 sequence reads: CASSLPGAELAPLHF. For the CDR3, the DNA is TGTGCCAGCAGCTTGCCCGGGGCGGAGTTGGCACCCCTCCACTTT.

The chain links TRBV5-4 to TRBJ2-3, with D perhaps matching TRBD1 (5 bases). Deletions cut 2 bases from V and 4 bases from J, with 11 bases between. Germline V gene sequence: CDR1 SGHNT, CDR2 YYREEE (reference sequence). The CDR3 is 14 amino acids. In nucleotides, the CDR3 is TGTGCCAGCAGCTTTACCCGGACACCAGATACGCAGTATTTT. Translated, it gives CASSFTRTPDTQYF.